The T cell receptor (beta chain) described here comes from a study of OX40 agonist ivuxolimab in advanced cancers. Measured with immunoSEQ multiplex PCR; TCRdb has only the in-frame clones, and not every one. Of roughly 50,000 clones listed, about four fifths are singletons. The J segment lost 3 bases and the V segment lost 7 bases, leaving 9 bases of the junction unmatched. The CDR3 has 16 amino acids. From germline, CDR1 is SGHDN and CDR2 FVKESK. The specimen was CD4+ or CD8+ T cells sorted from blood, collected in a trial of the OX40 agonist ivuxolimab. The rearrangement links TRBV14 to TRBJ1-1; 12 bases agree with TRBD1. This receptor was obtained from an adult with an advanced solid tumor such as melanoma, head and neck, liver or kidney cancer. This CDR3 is CASKLGTGGFDTEAFF. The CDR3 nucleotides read TGTGCCAGCAAGCTAGGGACAGGGGGCTTTGACACTGAAGCTTTCTTT.